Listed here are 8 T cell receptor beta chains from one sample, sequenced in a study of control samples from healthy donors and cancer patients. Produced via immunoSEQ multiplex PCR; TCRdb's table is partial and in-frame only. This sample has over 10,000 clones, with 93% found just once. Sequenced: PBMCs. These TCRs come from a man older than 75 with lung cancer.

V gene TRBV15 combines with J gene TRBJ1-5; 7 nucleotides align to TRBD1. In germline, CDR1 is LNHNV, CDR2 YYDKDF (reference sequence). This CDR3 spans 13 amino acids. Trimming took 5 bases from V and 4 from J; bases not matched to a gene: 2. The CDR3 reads CATSLGQNQPQHF. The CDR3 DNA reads TGTGCCACCAGCCTGGGACAGAATCAGCCCCAGCATTTT. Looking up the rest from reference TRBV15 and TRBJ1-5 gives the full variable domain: DAMVIQNPRYQVTQFGKPVTLSCSQTLNHNVMYWYQQKSSQAPKLLFHYYDKDFNNEADTPDNFQSRRPNTSFCFLDIRSPGLGDTAMYLCATSLGQNQPQHFGDGTRLSIL.

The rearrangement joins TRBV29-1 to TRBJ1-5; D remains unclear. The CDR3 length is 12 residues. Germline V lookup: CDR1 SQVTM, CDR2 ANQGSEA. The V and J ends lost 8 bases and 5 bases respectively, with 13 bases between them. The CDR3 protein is CSIGARDQPQHF. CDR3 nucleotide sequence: TGCAGCATTGGAGCACGGGATCAGCCCCAGCATTTT.

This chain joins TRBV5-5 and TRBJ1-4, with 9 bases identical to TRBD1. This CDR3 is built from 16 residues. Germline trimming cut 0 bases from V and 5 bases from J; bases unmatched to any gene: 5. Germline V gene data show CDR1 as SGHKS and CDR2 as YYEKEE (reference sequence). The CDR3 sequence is CASSLAPGTGNEKLFF. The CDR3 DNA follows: TGTGCCAGCAGCTTGGCTCCCGGGACAGGGAATGAAAAACTGTTTTTT.

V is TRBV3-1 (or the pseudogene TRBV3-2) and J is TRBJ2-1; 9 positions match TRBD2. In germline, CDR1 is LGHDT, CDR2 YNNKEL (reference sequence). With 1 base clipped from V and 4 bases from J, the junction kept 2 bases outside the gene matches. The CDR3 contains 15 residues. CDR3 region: CASSQGLAVYNEQFF. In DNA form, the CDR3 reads TGTGCCAGCAGCCAAGGACTAGCGGTATACAATGAGCAGTTCTTC.

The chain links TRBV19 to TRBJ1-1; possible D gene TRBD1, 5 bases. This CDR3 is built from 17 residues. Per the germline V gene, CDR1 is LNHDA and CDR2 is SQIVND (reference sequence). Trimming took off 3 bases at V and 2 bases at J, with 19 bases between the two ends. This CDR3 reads CASSIFPDTTVNTEAFF. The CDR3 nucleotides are TGTGCCAGTAGTATCTTCCCGGACACAACCGTTAACACTGAAGCTTTCTTT. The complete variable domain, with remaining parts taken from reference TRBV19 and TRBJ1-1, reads DGGITQSPKYLFRKEGQNVTLSCEQNLNHDAMYWYRQDPGQGLRLIYYSQIVNDFQKGDIAEGYSVSREKKESFPLTVTSAQKNPTAFYLCASSIFPDTTVNTEAFFGQGTRLTVV.

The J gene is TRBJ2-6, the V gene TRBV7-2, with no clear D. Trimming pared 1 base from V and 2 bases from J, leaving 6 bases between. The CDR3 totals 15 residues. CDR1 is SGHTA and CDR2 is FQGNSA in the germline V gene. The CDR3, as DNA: TGTGCCAGCAGCTTAGATCCCGCTGGGGCCAACGTCCTGACTTTC. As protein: CASSLDPAGANVLTF.

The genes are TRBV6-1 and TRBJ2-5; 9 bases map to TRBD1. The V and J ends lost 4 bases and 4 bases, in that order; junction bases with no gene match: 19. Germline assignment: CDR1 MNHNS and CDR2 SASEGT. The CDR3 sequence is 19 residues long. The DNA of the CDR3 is TGTGCCAGCAGTGTTGCCCGGGACAGGGTCTTATTTTTGGGAGAGACCCAGTACTTC. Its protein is CASSVARDRVLFLGETQYF.

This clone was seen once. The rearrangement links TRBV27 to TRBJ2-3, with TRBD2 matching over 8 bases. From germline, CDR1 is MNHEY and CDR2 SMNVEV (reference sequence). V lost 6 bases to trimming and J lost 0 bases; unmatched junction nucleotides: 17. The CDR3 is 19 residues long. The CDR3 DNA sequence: TGTGCCAGCAGCCTGGGGGATCTCTTTCGCGGGGGGAGCACAGATACGCAGTATTTT. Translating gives CASSLGDLFRGGSTDTQYF.